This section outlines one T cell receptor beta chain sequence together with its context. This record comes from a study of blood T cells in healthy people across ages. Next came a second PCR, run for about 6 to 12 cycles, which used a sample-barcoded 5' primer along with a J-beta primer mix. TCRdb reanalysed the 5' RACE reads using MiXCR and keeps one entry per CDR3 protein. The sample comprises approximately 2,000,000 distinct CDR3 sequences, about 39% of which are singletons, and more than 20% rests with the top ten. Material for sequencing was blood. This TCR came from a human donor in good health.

Here the CDR3 reads CASSSGPGQASSSSYEQYF. The CDR3 coding sequence is TGCGCCAGCAGCTCCGGACCGGGACAGGCGTCTTCTAGCTCCTACGAGCAGTACTTC. The chain uses TRBV5-1 and TRBJ2-7; 8 bases fit TRBD1. The V and J ends lost 3 bases and 0 bases, in that order; junction bases with no gene match: 17. This CDR3 comprises 19 residues. Germline CDR1 reads SGHRS; CDR2 reads YFSETQ.